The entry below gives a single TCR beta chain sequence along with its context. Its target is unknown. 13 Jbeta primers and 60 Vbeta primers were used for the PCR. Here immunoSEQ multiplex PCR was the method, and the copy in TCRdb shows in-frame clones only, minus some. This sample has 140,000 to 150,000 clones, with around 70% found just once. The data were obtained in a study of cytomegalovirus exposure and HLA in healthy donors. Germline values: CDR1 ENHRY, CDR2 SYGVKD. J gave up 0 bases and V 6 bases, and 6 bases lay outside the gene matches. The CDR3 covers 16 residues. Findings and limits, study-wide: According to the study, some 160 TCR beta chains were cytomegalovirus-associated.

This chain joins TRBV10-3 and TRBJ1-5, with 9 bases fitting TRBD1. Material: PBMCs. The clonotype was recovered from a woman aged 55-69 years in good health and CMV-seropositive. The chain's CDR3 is CAIRQTGGNSNQPQHF. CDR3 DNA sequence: TGTGCCATCAGACAGACAGGGGGAAATAGCAATCAGCCCCAGCATTTT.